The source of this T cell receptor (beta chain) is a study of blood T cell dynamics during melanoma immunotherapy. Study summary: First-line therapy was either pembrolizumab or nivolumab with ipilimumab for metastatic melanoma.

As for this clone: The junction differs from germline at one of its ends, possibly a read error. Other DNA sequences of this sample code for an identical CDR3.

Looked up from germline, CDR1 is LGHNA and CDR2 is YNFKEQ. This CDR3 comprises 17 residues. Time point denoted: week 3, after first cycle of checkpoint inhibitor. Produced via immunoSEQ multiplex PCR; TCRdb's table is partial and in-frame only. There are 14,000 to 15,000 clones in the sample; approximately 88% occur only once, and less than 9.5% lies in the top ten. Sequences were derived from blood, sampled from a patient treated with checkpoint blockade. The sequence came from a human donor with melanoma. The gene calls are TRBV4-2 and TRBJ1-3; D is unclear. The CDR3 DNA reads TGTGCCAGCAGTCAAGATTCTGGCCCGAGCTCTGGAAACACCATATATTTT. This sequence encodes CASSQDSGPSSGNTIYF.